The entry below describes one T cell receptor beta chain. The method was immunoSEQ multiplex PCR; TCRdb's version includes in-frame clones alone and lacks a portion of them. Among about 99,000 clones listed, approximately 89% were seen once. The data were obtained in a study of blood T cell repertoires in COVID-19. Study-level information: The samples span acute and convalescent COVID-19 from the United States, Italy and Spain. T cells, B-cell-depleted T cells, or PBMCs provided the cDNA or gDNA that served as material.

This CDR3 contains 17 residues. The germline CDR1 and CDR2 sequences are KGHSH and LQKENI. J was trimmed by 10 bases and V by 2 bases; bases with no gene match: 13. The sequencing sample was made of peripheral blood. This clonotype was sampled from a woman older than 75 in a cohort sampled during active COVID-19. The chain employs TRBV18 and TRBJ1-6; 8 nucleotides line up with TRBD1. CDR3 protein: CASSPSSHGQGKSPLHF. In DNA form, the CDR3 reads TGTGCCAGCTCACCATCATCTCACGGACAGGGCAAATCACCCCTCCACTTT.